This T cell receptor (beta chain) was profiled in a study of OX40 agonist ivuxolimab in advanced cancers. About the research overall: Under the entry rules, prior anti-PD-1, anti-PD-L1 or anti-CTLA-4 therapy was allowed, and about 38% had some. Study-wide findings and caveats: The study observed clonal expansion of CD4+ and CD8+ blood T cells by week 6 at 0.1 to 3.0 mg/kg.

CDR3 length: 14 residues. After removal of 6 bases from V and 6 bases from J, the junction contained 6 bases not matched to a gene. Germline V gene data show CDR1 as MNHEY and CDR2 as SMNVEV (reference sequence). Profiling relied on immunoSEQ multiplex PCR, and the TCRdb table lists in-frame clones only, not all of them. The sample yields roughly 26,000 clones, 85% to 90% seen once. Autoimmune disease history or systemic immunosuppression disqualified patients. Comment on this clone: Its antigen is not identified.

The source of this sequence is an adult with an advanced solid tumor such as melanoma, head and neck, liver or kidney cancer. J is TRBJ2-1 and V is TRBV27; TRBD1 agrees at 9 bases. This sample comprised CD4+ or CD8+ T cells sorted from blood, obtained in a trial of the OX40 agonist ivuxolimab. CDR3 sequence reads: CASRVGQGSNEQFF. The CDR3 nucleotides are TGTGCCAGCAGGGTGGGACAGGGTAGCAATGAGCAGTTCTTC.